The present TCR beta chain was sequenced within a study of molecular identifiers for immune sequencing clone quantification (dated by TCRdb to the late 2010s). Describing the broader study: In a replicate experiment, RNA from around 20,000 or 100,000 naive CD8 T cells was split into five aliquots, four of which were sequenced. This methods study used CD8 T cells to benchmark TCR RNA copy counting and molecular-identifier clustering-based TCR repertoire sequencing (MIDCIRS).

This clonotype has at least ten counts. What this receptor recognizes is not known. Because it lacks the conserved phenylalanine or tryptophan at the end, this CDR3 is likely a read error. The library was built by means of PCR. This sample was sequenced with an Illumina HiSeq 4000. Bulk TCR libraries were generated as previously described, with the TCR primers listed in Table S5 used. The Qiagen AllPrep DNA/RNA kit was used to purify total RNA. Before analysis, reads from multiple sequencing runs of one library were combined. Under the source paper's analysis protocol: Only reads with exact TCR constant sequence were kept, trimmed to 150 nt, and grouped by their 12-nt molecular barcodes. Within each barcode group, reads were sub-clustered at a 15% Levenshtein threshold, and quality-weighted consensus sequences were built per RNA molecule. Non-functional sequences were excluded, and lower-count sequences lying one edit away from another sequence were also excluded. Based on fitting two negative binomial distributions, any barcode sub-cluster with under 20% of the maximum read count was discarded. TCRdb reworked the public reads: Q25 trimming with fastp, MiXCR clone assembly, productive beta chains retained. When rows share a CDR3 protein, they turn into one entry using the most common DNA and genes. The V and J calls were not made by the authors but by TCRdb's processing. This sample comprises around 8,600 distinct CDR3 sequences, around an eighth of them detected only once. Of the sample, roughly 1.5% is held by the ten largest clones.

Points the paper makes about the study in general: Modeling gave about 3.2 recovered TCR RNA copies per cell versus 8 to 10 by digital PCR, implying approximately 30% capture efficiency. The naive libraries included spiked-in Jurkat TCR RNA (about nine copies' worth), and this RNA is not part of the donor repertoire. The sizes of highly expanded clones could end up underestimated when identical TCR molecules share a barcode. Clones above 20 RNA copies held over 99% of molecules in CMV-specific effector cells but under 1% in naive cells. When barcode sub-clustering was omitted, TCR diversity was inflated by chimeric consensus sequences, with chimeras reaching as high as 47%. Spiked-in Jurkat TCR RNA equal to a single cell's worth was reported to be detectable even within 1,100,000 naive CD8 T cells.

Relative to germline, V is missing 8 bases and J is missing 4 bases, with 16 bases of the junction outside any gene match. As encoded in the germline V gene, CDR1 is SQVTM while CDR2 is ANQGSEA. The CDR3 is made up of 17 amino acids, end residues included. Of the read, only the CDR3 DNA is kept; its 51 bases are in frame from base 1. Naive CD8 T cell libraries were made from approximately 20,000 to 1,000,000 sorted cells using 10%, 30% or 50% of purified RNA. Naive CD8 T cells, defined as CD8+CD4-CCR7+CD45RA+, were FACS-sorted into RLT Plus buffer on a BD FACSAria II. To test detection sensitivity, Jurkat RNA equivalent to about ten TCR copies was spiked into samples of about 17,000-1,100,000 naive CD8 T cells. Enrichment of CD8 T cells was done with RosetteSep CD8+ T Cell Enrichment Cocktail plus Ficoll-Paque, and ACK red cell lysis came afterward.

The chain is made from TRBV29-1 and TRBJ2-7; 14 bases in between match TRBD2. The TCR sequence derives from a human donor in good health. Some libraries in this study had Jurkat cell RNA spiked in. Material: naive CD8+ T cells from blood, with Jurkat cell RNA spiked in. The sample's cell subset or site label, decoded: FACS-sorted CD8+CD4-CCR7+CD45RA+ naive T cells. The CDR3 region has the sequence CSPRPPGLAGEGYEQYL. Read as DNA, the sequence is TGCAGCCCTAGGCCCCCGGGACTAGCGGGAGAGGGTTACGAGCAGTACTTA.